A single TCR beta chain is shown here with its context. V lost 4 bases and J lost 4, with 20 bases in between. The CDR3 length is 16 residues. The germline CDR1 and CDR2 sequences are MGHRA and YSYEKL. Researchers ran the PCR with 60 Vbeta and 13 Jbeta primers. Sequenced by immunoSEQ multiplex PCR; TCRdb stores in-frame clones only, minus some. The data show roughly 100,000 clones, approximately 80% seen once. The sample comes from a study of cytomegalovirus exposure and HLA in healthy donors. The sample comprised PBMCs. The clonotype originates from a woman aged 40 to 50 in good health and CMV-seronegative. The rearrangement links TRBV4-1 to TRBJ2-7, with D perhaps matching TRBD2 (6 bases). The DNA of the CDR3 is TGCGCCAGCAGCCTTTCCCCCGGGGGACTTCAGTACGAGCAGTACTTC. It is translated as CASSLSPGGLQYEQYF.